Below are 17 T cell receptor beta chains sequenced from a single sample in a study of T cells expressing NK-cell markers. After re-calling the 5' RACE reads, TCRdb lists one entry per CDR3 protein, DNA absent. The sample data list several thousand distinct CDR3 sequences. The sample was blood T cells: a sorted CD56 or NKG2C T cell subset, CD4+ or CD8+ T cells, or bulk PBMC T cells (not recorded which). Receptors were obtained from a man aged 18-69 years in good health.

The genes are TRBV15 and TRBJ2-7. The germline gives CDR1 LNHNV, CDR2 YYDKDF (reference sequence). CDR3 length: 15 amino acids. The CDR3 spells CATSRDSGASYEQYF.

The genes are TRBV20-1 and TRBJ1-2. The germline CDR1 and CDR2 sequences are DFQATT and SNEGSKA (reference sequence). The CDR3 extends over 12 amino acids. CDR3 sequence reads: CSASYGDSGYTF.

J is TRBJ1-2 and V is TRBV9. Germline V gene data show CDR1 as SGDLS and CDR2 as YYNGEE. CDR3 length: 14 amino acids. The CDR3: CASSVGNSNYGYTF.

The chain is built from TRBV4-2 and TRBJ2-7; TCRdb names TRBD2, which stays unverified in the absence of DNA. From germline, CDR1 is LGHNA and CDR2 YNFKEQ. CDR3 length: 15 residues. The CDR3 sequence is CASSQDRGTSDEQYF.

The chain is built from TRBV5-1 and TRBJ1-4; no DNA is available, so the TRBD1 call from TCRdb remains unchecked. Germline CDR1 reads SGHRS; CDR2 reads YFSETQ. The CDR3 length is 16 residues. The CDR3 spells CASPHTGGRGNEKLFF.

The genes are TRBV5-1 and TRBJ2-1. The CDR3 runs to 14 residues. Germline V gene lookup returns CDR1 SGHRS and CDR2 YFSETQ. This CDR3 reads CASSLGRGSNEQFF. Full variable domain (missing parts from reference TRBV5-1 and TRBJ2-1): KAGVTQTPRYLIKTRGQQVTLSCSPISGHRSVSWYQQTPGQGLQFLFEYFSETQRNKGNFPGRFSGRQFSNSRSEMNVSTLELGDSALYLCASSLGRGSNEQFFGPGTRLTVL.

The chain recombines TRBV6-1 with TRBJ1-2. The CDR3 sequence is 13 residues long. The germline gives CDR1 MNHNS, CDR2 SASEGT. CDR3 amino acids: CASSLQEVYGYTF.

V and J are TRBV4-1 and TRBJ2-3; TCRdb indicates TRBD1, and absent DNA this call remains unverified. From germline, CDR1 is MGHRA and CDR2 YSYEKL. The CDR3 extends over 14 amino acids. The CDR3 region is CASSQGGGADTQYF.

The CDR3 spells CASSYSGGSYNEQFF. This sequence joins TRBV6-2 or TRBV6-3 and TRBJ2-1. CDR3 size: 15 residues. Germline CDR1 is MNHEY and CDR2 is SVGEGT.

The chain carries TRBV6-1 and TRBJ1-5; TCRdb reports TRBD1, a call that lacks DNA to check it against. The CDR3 sequence is 14 residues long. CDR1 and CDR2 from the germline V gene are MNHNS and SASEGT. CDR3 amino acids: CASTDGAPSQPQHF.

The chain recombines TRBV24-1 with TRBJ2-3. Looked up from germline, CDR1 is KGHDR and CDR2 is SFDVKD. The CDR3 consists of 15 residues. CDR3 protein: CATSDHTYDTDTQYF.

CDR3 in amino acids: CASGLGQGKLFF. The chain has TRBV12-5 and TRBJ1-4. Germline V lookup: CDR1 LGHNT, CDR2 FRNRAP. The CDR3 extends over 12 amino acids.

The V and J genes are TRBV6-4 and TRBJ2-2; there is no DNA to check the TCRdb D call of TRBD2. CDR3 length equals 14 residues. CDR1 is MRHNA, CDR2 SNTAGT, per germline. This chain's CDR3 is CASSDGTATGELFF.

This chain links TRBV29-1 with TRBJ1-1; TCRdb gives TRBD1 as the D gene, but with no DNA this cannot be confirmed. The CDR3 length is 14 residues. CDR1 is SQVTM and CDR2 is ANQGSEA in the germline V gene. This chain's CDR3 is CSVPTGIENTEAFF.

This chain uses TRBV20-1 with TRBJ2-6; TCRdb calls TRBD1, which cannot be checked without DNA. The CDR3 runs 15 residues. CDR1 and CDR2 (germline): DFQATT, SNEGSKA (reference sequence). The CDR3 sequence: CSAHNDRAGANVLTF.

The chain employs TRBV4-2 and TRBJ1-6. CDR3 size: 13 residues. Looked up from germline, CDR1 is LGHNA and CDR2 is YNFKEQ. This CDR3 is CASSQGNRSPLHF.

V is TRBV4-2 and J is TRBJ2-1; checking the TCRdb D call of TRBD2 is not possible without DNA. This CDR3 contains 14 residues. Germline CDR1 is LGHNA and CDR2 is YNFKEQ. CDR3 region: CASTPSGGADEQFF.